This T cell receptor (beta chain) was sequenced in a study of T cell responses to AZD1222 COVID-19 vaccine. As regards this clone: Antigen: not known.

Study-wide results and limits: Seropositive AZD1222 recipients at baseline numbered only five or six. Regions 160-218 and 743-854 dominated among vaccine-associated CD4 TCRs spanning spike.

The assay was immunoSEQ multiplex PCR, and TCRdb's table has in-frame clones only and misses some. The data hold about 130,000 clones, with 80% to 90% observed a single time. Doses given second, at about 4 or about 12 weeks, were pooled. V lost 1 base and J lost 9, with 6 bases in between. CDR1 is GTSNPN and CDR2 is SVGIG in the germline V gene (reference sequence). The CDR3 covers 10 residues. This material consisted of peripheral blood, taken 28 days after the second AZD1222 dose. This sequence was found in an adult who received the AZD1222 COVID-19 vaccine. The J gene is TRBJ1-1, the V gene TRBV30; D is unclear. The CDR3 DNA is TGTGCCTGGAGTGGAAGGAAAGCTTTCTTT. Translating it yields CAWSGRKAFF.